This TCR beta chain came from a study of blood T cell repertoires in COVID-19. Study as a whole: The cDNA or gDNA used as material had been derived from T cells, B-cell-depleted T cells, or PBMCs.

Here immunoSEQ multiplex PCR was the method, and the copy in TCRdb shows in-frame clones only, minus some. Here the sample spans over 200,000 clones, roughly 90% being singletons. The V gene end was trimmed by 1 base and the J gene end by 10 bases; junction bases not matched to a gene: 14. The length of the CDR3 is 18 residues. Germline CDR1 is SGHDN and CDR2 is FVKESK. Sequenced input: PBMCs or T cells enriched from blood (not recorded which). The sequence derives from a woman between 25 and 40 years old with acute COVID-19. This rearrangement joins TRBV14 to TRBJ1-6, with TRBD1 identical over 9 bases. In nucleotides, the CDR3 is TGTGCCAGCAGCCAAGGAACCTTCAACAGGGGGCGCGGATCACCCCTCCACTTT. Translation: CASSQGTFNRGRGSPLHF.